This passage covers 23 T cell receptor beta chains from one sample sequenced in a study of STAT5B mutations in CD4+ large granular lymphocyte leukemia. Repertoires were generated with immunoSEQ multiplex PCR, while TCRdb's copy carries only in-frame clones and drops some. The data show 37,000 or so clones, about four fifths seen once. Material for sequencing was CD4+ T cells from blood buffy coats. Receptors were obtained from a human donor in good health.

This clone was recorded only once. The chain's CDR3 is CASSSRAYSTDTQYF. The CDR3, as DNA: TGTGCCAGCAGCTCCAGGGCTTATAGCACAGATACGCAGTATTTT. The chain employs TRBV7-2 and TRBJ2-3, with D possibly TRBD1 on 5 matching bases. There are 15 residues in the CDR3. Germline CDR1 reads SGHTA; CDR2 reads FQGNSA. Deletions cut 4 bases from V and 0 bases from J, with 11 bases between.

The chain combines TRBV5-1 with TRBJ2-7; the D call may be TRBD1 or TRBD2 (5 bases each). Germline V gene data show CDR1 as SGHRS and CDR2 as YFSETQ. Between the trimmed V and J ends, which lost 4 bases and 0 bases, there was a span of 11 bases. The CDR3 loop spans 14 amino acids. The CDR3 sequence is CASSGGPNSYEQYF. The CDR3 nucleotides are TGCGCCAGCAGCGGGGGTCCTAACTCCTACGAGCAGTACTTC.

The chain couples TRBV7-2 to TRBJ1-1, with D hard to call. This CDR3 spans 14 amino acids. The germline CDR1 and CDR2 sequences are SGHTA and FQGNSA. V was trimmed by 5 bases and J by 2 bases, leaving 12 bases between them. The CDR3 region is CASSARHLNTEAFF. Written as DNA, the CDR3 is TGTGCCAGCAGCGCCCGACACCTCAACACTGAAGCTTTCTTT.

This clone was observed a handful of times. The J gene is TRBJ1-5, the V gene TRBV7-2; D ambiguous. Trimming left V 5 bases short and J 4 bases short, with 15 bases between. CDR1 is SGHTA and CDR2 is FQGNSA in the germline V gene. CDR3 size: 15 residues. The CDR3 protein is CASSPVLARNQPQHF. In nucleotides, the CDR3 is TGTGCCAGCAGCCCTGTTTTGGCCCGGAATCAGCCCCAGCATTTT.

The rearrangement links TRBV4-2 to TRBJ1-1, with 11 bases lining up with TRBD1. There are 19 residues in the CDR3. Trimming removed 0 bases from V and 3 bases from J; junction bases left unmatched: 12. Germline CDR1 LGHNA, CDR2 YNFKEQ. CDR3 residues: CASSQDLRTGGNWDTEAFF. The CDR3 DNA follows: TGTGCCAGCAGCCAAGATCTAAGGACAGGGGGCAACTGGGACACTGAAGCTTTCTTT.

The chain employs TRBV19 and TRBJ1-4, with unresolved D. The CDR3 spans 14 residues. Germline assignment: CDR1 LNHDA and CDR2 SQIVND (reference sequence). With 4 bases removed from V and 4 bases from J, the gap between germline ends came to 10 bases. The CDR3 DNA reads TGTGCCAGTAGTAGCCCAGGAGATAATGAAAAACTGTTTTTT. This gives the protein CASSSPGDNEKLFF.

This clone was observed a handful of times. The CDR3 loop is CATGGRGGHQPQHF. DNA of the CDR3: TGTGCCACCGGCGGGAGGGGTGGACATCAGCCCCAGCATTTT. The J gene is TRBJ1-5, the V gene TRBV6-1, with D tentatively TRBD1 (5 bases). CDR3 size: 14 residues. Germline V CDR1 and CDR2: MNHNS, SASEGT. The V end was cut by 10 bases, the J end by 5 bases, with 18 bases between.

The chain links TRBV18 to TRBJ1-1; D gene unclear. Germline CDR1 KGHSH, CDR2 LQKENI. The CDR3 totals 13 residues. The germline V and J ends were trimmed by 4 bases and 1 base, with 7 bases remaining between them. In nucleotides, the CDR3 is TGTGCCAGCTCACTCTACACGAACACTGAAGCTTTCTTT. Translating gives CASSLYTNTEAFF.

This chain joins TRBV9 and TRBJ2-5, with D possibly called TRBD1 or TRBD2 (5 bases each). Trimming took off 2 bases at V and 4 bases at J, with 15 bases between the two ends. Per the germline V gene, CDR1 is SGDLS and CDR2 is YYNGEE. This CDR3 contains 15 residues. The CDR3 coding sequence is TGTGCCAGCAGCGTGGGACGTTCGATAGGAGAGACCCAGTACTTC. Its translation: CASSVGRSIGETQYF. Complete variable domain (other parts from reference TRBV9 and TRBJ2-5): DSGVTQTPKHLITATGQRVTLRCSPRSGDLSVYWYQQSLDQGLQFLIQYYNGEERAKGNILERFSAQQFPDLHSELNLSSLELGDSALYFCASSVGRSIGETQYFGPGTRLLVL.

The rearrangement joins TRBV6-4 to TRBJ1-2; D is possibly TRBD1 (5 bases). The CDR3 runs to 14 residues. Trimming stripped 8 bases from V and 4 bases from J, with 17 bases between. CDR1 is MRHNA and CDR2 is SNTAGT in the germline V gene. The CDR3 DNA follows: TGTGCCAGCTCATCCGGGCAGGGAGGCTATGGCTACACCTTC. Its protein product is CASSSGQGGYGYTF.

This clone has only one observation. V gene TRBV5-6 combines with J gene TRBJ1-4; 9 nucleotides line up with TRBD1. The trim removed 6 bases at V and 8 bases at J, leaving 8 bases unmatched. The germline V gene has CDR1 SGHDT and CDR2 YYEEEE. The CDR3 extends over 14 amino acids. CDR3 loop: CASTRDRAREKLFF. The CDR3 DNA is TGTGCCAGCACCCGGGACAGGGCTCGGGAAAAACTGTTTTTT.

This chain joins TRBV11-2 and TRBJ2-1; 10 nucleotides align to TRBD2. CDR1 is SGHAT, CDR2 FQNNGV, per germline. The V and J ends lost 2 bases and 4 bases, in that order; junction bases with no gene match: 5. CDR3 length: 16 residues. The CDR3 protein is CASSLSLAGGYNEQFF. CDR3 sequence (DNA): TGTGCCAGCAGCTTAAGCTTAGCGGGAGGATACAATGAGCAGTTCTTC.

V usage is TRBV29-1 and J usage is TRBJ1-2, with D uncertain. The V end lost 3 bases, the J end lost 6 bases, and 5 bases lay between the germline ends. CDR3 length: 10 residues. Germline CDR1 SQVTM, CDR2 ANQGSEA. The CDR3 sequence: CSVDDDGYTF. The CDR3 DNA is TGCAGCGTTGATGATGATGGCTACACCTTC.

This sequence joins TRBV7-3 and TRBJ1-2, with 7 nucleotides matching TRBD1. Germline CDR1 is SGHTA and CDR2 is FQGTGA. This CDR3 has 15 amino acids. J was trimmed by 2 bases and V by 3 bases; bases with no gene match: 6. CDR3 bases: TGTGCCAGCAGCTTCGACAGGGCCAAGAACTATGGCTACACCTTC. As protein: CASSFDRAKNYGYTF.

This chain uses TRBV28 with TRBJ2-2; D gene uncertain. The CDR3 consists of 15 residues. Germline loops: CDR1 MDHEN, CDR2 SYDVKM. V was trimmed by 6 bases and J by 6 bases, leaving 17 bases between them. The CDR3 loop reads CASRPTTAAPGELFF. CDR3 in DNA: TGTGCCAGCAGGCCCACTACAGCCGCACCCGGGGAGCTGTTTTTT.

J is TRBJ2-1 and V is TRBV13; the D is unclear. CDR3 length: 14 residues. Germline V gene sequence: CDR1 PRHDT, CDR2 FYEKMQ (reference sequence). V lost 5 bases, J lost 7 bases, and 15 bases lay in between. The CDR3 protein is CASSPLSPGNEQFF. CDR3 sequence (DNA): TGTGCCAGCAGCCCCCTGTCCCCCGGGAATGAGCAGTTCTTC.

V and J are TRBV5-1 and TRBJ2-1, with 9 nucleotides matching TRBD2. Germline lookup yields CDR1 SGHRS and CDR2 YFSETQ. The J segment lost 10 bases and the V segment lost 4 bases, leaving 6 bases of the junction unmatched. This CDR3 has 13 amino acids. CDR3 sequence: CASSTLAGAEQFF. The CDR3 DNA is TGCGCCAGCAGCACCTTAGCGGGGGCGGAGCAGTTCTTC. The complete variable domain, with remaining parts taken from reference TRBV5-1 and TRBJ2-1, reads KAGVTQTPRYLIKTRGQQVTLSCSPISGHRSVSWYQQTPGQGLQFLFEYFSETQRNKGNFPGRFSGRQFSNSRSEMNVSTLELGDSALYLCASSTLAGAEQFFGPGTRLTVL.

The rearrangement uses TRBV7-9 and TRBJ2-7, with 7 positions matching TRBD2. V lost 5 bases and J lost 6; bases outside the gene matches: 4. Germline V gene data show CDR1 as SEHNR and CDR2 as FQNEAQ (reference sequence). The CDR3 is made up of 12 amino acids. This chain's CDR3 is CASSGEGSEQYF. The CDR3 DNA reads TGTGCCAGCAGCGGGGAGGGCTCCGAGCAGTACTTC.

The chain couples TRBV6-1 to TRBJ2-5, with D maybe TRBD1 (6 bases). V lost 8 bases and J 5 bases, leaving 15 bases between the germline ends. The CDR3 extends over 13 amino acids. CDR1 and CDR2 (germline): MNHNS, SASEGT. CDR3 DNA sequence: TGTGCCAGCGTAAACAGGGTTGGGGAGACCCAGTACTTC. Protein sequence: CASVNRVGETQYF.

The CDR3 DNA reads as TGTGCCAGCAGTGAACTCACGCTGAACACTGAAGCTTTCTTT. Amino acid sequence: CASSELTLNTEAFF. This chain links TRBV6-1 with TRBJ1-1; D not certain. This CDR3 spans 14 amino acids. Trimming took off 2 bases at V and 0 bases at J, with 7 bases between the two ends. Germline V lookup: CDR1 MNHNS, CDR2 SASEGT.

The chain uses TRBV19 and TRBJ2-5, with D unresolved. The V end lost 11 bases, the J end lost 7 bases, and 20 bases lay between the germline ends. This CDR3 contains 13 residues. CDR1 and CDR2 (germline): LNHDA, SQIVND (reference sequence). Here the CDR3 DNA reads TGTGCCTCCAAATTTGGCCCCGAAGGGACCCAGTACTTC. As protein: CASKFGPEGTQYF.

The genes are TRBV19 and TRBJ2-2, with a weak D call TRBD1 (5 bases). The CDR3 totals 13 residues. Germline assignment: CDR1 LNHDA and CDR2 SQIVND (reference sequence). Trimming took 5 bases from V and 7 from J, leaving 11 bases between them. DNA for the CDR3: TGTGCCAGTAGTGTCCAGGGCGTCGGGGAGCTGTTTTTT. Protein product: CASSVQGVGELFF.

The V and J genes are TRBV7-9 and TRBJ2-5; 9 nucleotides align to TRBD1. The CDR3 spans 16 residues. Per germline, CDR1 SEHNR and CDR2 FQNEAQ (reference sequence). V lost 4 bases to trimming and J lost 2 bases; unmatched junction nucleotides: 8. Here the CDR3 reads CASSSEGTGRQETQYF. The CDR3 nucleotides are TGTGCCAGCAGCTCAGAAGGGACAGGGAGACAAGAGACCCAGTACTTC.